The rows below give T cell receptor beta chains drawn from one sample of a study of T cell responses to AZD1222 COVID-19 vaccine. Using immunoSEQ multiplex PCR, the repertoire was profiled, and TCRdb retains in-frame clones only, with some absent. The table records some 80,000 clones, approximately 90% of them present only once. Sequenced here: peripheral blood, sampled 28 days after the second dose of the MenACWY control vaccine. These receptors were taken from an adult who received the MenACWY meningococcal vaccine as a control. Both conserved end residues are part of each CDR3. Fields, in order: V gene, clone size, J gene, D gene, CDR3 DNA, CDR3 protein. A D gene is named only where the DNA matches it firmly. Rows give clone size only sometimes, using once, few, many, or a class for an expanded clone.

v_gene: TRBV24-1; abundance: -; j_gene: TRBJ2-6; d_gene: -; CDR3nt: TGTGCCACCAGTGGGGGTCGGCGCTCTGGGGCCAACGTCCTGACTTTC; CDR3aa: CATSGGRRSGANVLTF
v_gene: TRBV11-3; abundance: -; j_gene: TRBJ1-1; d_gene: -; CDR3nt: TGTGCCAGCAGCTTACAGACGAACACTGAAGCTTTCTTT; CDR3aa: CASSLQTNTEAFF
v_gene: TRBV30; abundance: once; j_gene: TRBJ1-5; d_gene: -; CDR3nt: TGTGCCTGGAGTGTAAGTAGGGACATGAGCAATCAGCCCCAGCATTTT; CDR3aa: CAWSVSRDMSNQPQHF
v_gene: TRBV28; abundance: -; j_gene: TRBJ1-3; d_gene: -; CDR3nt: TGTGCCAGCAGTTTAGGCAGACGAATCTCTGGAAACACCATATATTTT; CDR3aa: CASSLGRRISGNTIYF
v_gene: TRBV13; abundance: once; j_gene: TRBJ1-5; d_gene: -; CDR3nt: TGTGCCAGCAGCTTAGTTGGCCAGCCCCAGCATTTT; CDR3aa: CASSLVGQPQHF
v_gene: TRBV18; abundance: -; j_gene: TRBJ2-5; d_gene: -; CDR3nt: TGTGCCAGCTCACTTGGGGAGACCCAGTACTTC; CDR3aa: CASSLGETQYF
v_gene: TRBV5-1; abundance: -; j_gene: TRBJ2-5; d_gene: -; CDR3nt: TGCGCCAGCAGCTTGTCGGGGGTTGGAGAGACCCAGTACTTC; CDR3aa: CASSLSGVGETQYF
v_gene: TRBV19; abundance: -; j_gene: TRBJ2-7; d_gene: TRBD1; CDR3nt: TGTGCCAGTAGTGTACCGGGACAGACCTACGAGCAGTACTTC; CDR3aa: CASSVPGQTYEQYF
v_gene: TRBV9; abundance: -; j_gene: TRBJ1-2; d_gene: -; CDR3nt: TGTGCCAGCAGCGTAGGGGCGGCCTATGGCTACACCTTC; CDR3aa: CASSVGAAYGYTF
v_gene: TRBV19; abundance: -; j_gene: TRBJ2-2; d_gene: -; CDR3nt: TGTGCCAGTAGTATGACAGGTACCACCGGGGAGCTGTTTTTT; CDR3aa: CASSMTGTTGELFF
v_gene: TRBV6-1; abundance: few; j_gene: TRBJ1-4; d_gene: -; CDR3nt: TGTGCCAGCAGTGAGCCAGGAGGTGAAAAACTGTTTTTT; CDR3aa: CASSEPGGEKLFF
v_gene: TRBV4-2; abundance: -; j_gene: TRBJ2-5; d_gene: TRBD1; CDR3nt: TGTGCCAGCGGGAAGACAGGGCCCCAAGAGACCCAGTACTTC; CDR3aa: CASGKTGPQETQYF
v_gene: TRBV9; abundance: -; j_gene: TRBJ1-4; d_gene: -; CDR3nt: TGTGCCAGCAGCGGATTTAATGAAAAACTGTTTTTT; CDR3aa: CASSGFNEKLFF
v_gene: TRBV2; abundance: -; j_gene: TRBJ1-2; d_gene: TRBD1; CDR3nt: TGTGCCAGCAGGATAACCGGGACAGGGGATGGAGGCTACACCTTC; CDR3aa: CASRITGTGDGGYTF
v_gene: TRBV30; abundance: -; j_gene: TRBJ1-1; d_gene: -; CDR3nt: TGTGCCTGGAGTGTACCAGGGGCGAACACTGAAGCTTTCTTT; CDR3aa: CAWSVPGANTEAFF
v_gene: TRBV19; abundance: -; j_gene: TRBJ1-6; d_gene: TRBD1; CDR3nt: TGTGCCAGCCGACAGGGGTGGGCACCCCTCCACTTT; CDR3aa: CASRQGWAPLHF
v_gene: TRBV5-1; abundance: -; j_gene: TRBJ1-2; d_gene: -; CDR3nt: TGCGCCAGCAGCTTCGGTACAGGGACGGACGGCTACACCTTC; CDR3aa: CASSFGTGTDGYTF
v_gene: TRBV19; abundance: -; j_gene: TRBJ1-5; d_gene: -; CDR3nt: TGTGCCAGTAGTATTAGAGGACTGATAAATCAGCCCCAGCATTTT; CDR3aa: CASSIRGLINQPQHF
v_gene: TRBV11-2; abundance: -; j_gene: TRBJ1-1; d_gene: -; CDR3nt: TGTGCCAGCAGTAACAACAGGGCCGGCACTGAAGCTTTCTTT; CDR3aa: CASSNNRAGTEAFF
v_gene: TRBV2; abundance: -; j_gene: TRBJ2-3; d_gene: -; CDR3nt: TGTGCCAGCAGTGACCCCGATACGCAGTATTTT; CDR3aa: CASSDPDTQYF
v_gene: TRBV30; abundance: once; j_gene: TRBJ2-2; d_gene: -; CDR3nt: TGTGCCTGGAGCACGGACCAGGGCGGGGAGCTGTTTTTT; CDR3aa: CAWSTDQGGELFF
v_gene: TRBV5-1; abundance: -; j_gene: TRBJ1-1; d_gene: -; CDR3nt: TGCGCCAGCAGCTTGGATTCAGGGAACACTGAAGCTTTCTTT; CDR3aa: CASSLDSGNTEAFF
v_gene: TRBV19; abundance: -; j_gene: TRBJ1-1; d_gene: -; CDR3nt: TGTGCCAGTAGTCTCTTAGGCAGTAACACTGAAGCTTTCTTT; CDR3aa: CASSLLGSNTEAFF
v_gene: TRBV15; abundance: -; j_gene: TRBJ1-2; d_gene: TRBD1; CDR3nt: TGTGCCACCAGCAGAGACGGAACAGGGGGTTGGGGCTACACCTTC; CDR3aa: CATSRDGTGGWGYTF
v_gene: TRBV29-1; abundance: -; j_gene: TRBJ1-2; d_gene: -; CDR3nt: TGCAGCGACCAGGGAAACTATGGCTACACCTTC; CDR3aa: CSDQGNYGYTF
v_gene: TRBV2; abundance: -; j_gene: TRBJ2-3; d_gene: -; CDR3nt: TGTGCCAGCAATGGACAGAGCACAGATACGCAGTATTTT; CDR3aa: CASNGQSTDTQYF
v_gene: TRBV6-5; abundance: -; j_gene: TRBJ2-4; d_gene: TRBD1; CDR3nt: TGTGCCAGCACCGAACCGGGACAGGGGAATGTTCAGTACTTC; CDR3aa: CASTEPGQGNVQYF
v_gene: TRBV11-2; abundance: once; j_gene: TRBJ1-1; d_gene: -; CDR3nt: TGTGCCAGCAGCCGGGACCGTCAAAGAATGACTGAAGCTTTCTTT; CDR3aa: CASSRDRQRMTEAFF
v_gene: TRBV19; abundance: -; j_gene: TRBJ1-1; d_gene: TRBD1; CDR3nt: TGTGCCAGTAGTTCCGGGACAGGGCAACTGACGTCAGCTTTCTTT; CDR3aa: CASSSGTGQLTSAFF
v_gene: TRBV7-2; abundance: -; j_gene: TRBJ1-2; d_gene: TRBD1; CDR3nt: TGTGCCAGCAGCTTCCCCCCCGGACAGGGCTATGGCTACACCTTC; CDR3aa: CASSFPPGQGYGYTF
v_gene: TRBV9; abundance: -; j_gene: TRBJ1-2; d_gene: -; CDR3nt: TGTGCCAGCAGCGCCTCGCAGGTATATGGCTACACCTTC; CDR3aa: CASSASQVYGYTF
v_gene: TRBV18; abundance: -; j_gene: TRBJ1-2; d_gene: -; CDR3nt: TGTGCCAGCTCACCACCGGGAACCGAAAATGGCTACACCTTC; CDR3aa: CASSPPGTENGYTF
v_gene: TRBV18; abundance: -; j_gene: TRBJ1-6; d_gene: TRBD1; CDR3nt: TGTGCCAGCTCACCACTTAGACAGGGGGCAGGCTCACCCCTCCACTTT; CDR3aa: CASSPLRQGAGSPLHF
v_gene: TRBV5-1; abundance: -; j_gene: TRBJ2-5; d_gene: TRBD2; CDR3nt: TGCGCCAGCACCCTGGGGACTAGCGGGGCTCAGACCCAGTACTTC; CDR3aa: CASTLGTSGAQTQYF
v_gene: TRBV19; abundance: -; j_gene: TRBJ1-5; d_gene: -; CDR3nt: TGTGCCAGTAGTATGTTACAGGCTTATAGCAATCAGCCCCAGCATTTT; CDR3aa: CASSMLQAYSNQPQHF